Below are 25 T cell receptor beta chains sequenced from a single sample in a study of OX40 agonist ivuxolimab in advanced cancers. The data were produced by immunoSEQ multiplex PCR, yet TCRdb's version contains in-frame clones alone and is incomplete. The top ten hold roughly 48% of the sample, which has about 44,000 clones, around 90% seen once. The source was CD4+ or CD8+ T cells sorted from blood, collected in a trial of the OX40 agonist ivuxolimab. The source of these receptors is an adult with an advanced solid tumor such as melanoma, head and neck, liver or kidney cancer.

The rearrangement joins TRBV19 to TRBJ1-2; D remains unclear. Trimming pared 7 bases from V and 3 bases from J, leaving 12 bases between. This CDR3 comprises 13 residues. In germline, CDR1 is LNHDA, CDR2 SQIVND (reference sequence). CDR3 sequence (DNA): TGTGCCAGTACCGCTCACGAAGACTATGGCTACACCTTC. It is translated as CASTAHEDYGYTF.

This clone has only one observation. The V gene is TRBV7-3, the J gene TRBJ2-2; D unclear. Germline assignment: CDR1 SGHTA and CDR2 FQGTGA. The CDR3 length is 13 residues. The V and J ends lost 0 bases and 4 bases respectively, with 3 bases between them. The chain's CDR3 is CASSLTGTGELFF. The CDR3 region has the DNA TGTGCCAGCAGCTTAACCGGCACCGGGGAGCTGTTTTTT.

The chain combines TRBV9 with TRBJ2-7; D uncertain. This CDR3 is 14 amino acids long. The germline V and J ends were trimmed by 5 bases and 2 bases, with 14 bases remaining between them. Germline assignment: CDR1 SGDLS and CDR2 YYNGEE. The CDR3 loop is CASSALGAPYEQYF. The CDR3 bases are TGTGCCAGCAGTGCCCTCGGTGCCCCCTACGAGCAGTACTTC.

This clone appeared once. This chain connects TRBV19 to TRBJ2-2; possibly TRBD2 for D (6 bases). The CDR3 spans 15 residues. CDR1 is LNHDA and CDR2 is SQIVND in the germline V gene (reference sequence). Trimming stripped 3 bases from V and 4 bases from J, with 12 bases between. Here the CDR3 reads CASSIGGPPTGELFF. CDR3 in DNA: TGTGCCAGTAGTATCGGGGGACCCCCCACCGGGGAGCTGTTTTTT. Complete variable domain (other parts from reference TRBV19 and TRBJ2-2): DGGITQSPKYLFRKEGQNVTLSCEQNLNHDAMYWYRQDPGQGLRLIYYSQIVNDFQKGDIAEGYSVSREKKESFPLTVTSAQKNPTAFYLCASSIGGPPTGELFFGEGSRLTVL.

Note on this clone: Other DNA sequences in the sample encode the same CDR3. The chain has TRBV19 and TRBJ2-1; D is possibly TRBD2 (6 bases). The CDR3 runs 14 residues. V shed 1 base and J shed 4 bases, with 8 bases lying between them. Germline V gene lookup returns CDR1 LNHDA and CDR2 SQIVND (reference sequence). CDR3 residues: CASSIGGDYNEQFF. The CDR3 region has the DNA TGTGCCAGTAGTATAGGGGGGGATTACAATGAGCAGTTCTTC.

This clone showed up just once. The V gene is TRBV2, the J gene TRBJ2-7; D is ambiguous. Germline lookup yields CDR1 SNHLY and CDR2 FYNNEI. The CDR3 is 13 amino acids. V was cut by 0 bases and J by 5 bases, with 8 bases left in between. Written as DNA, the CDR3 is TGTGCCAGCAGTGAAGCTGGGGTCCACGAGCAGTACTTC. Translating gives CASSEAGVHEQYF.

The rearrangement joins TRBV19 to TRBJ1-6, with D unclear. Trimming pared 1 base from V and 0 bases from J, leaving 7 bases between. The CDR3 runs 16 residues. Germline V gene lookup returns CDR1 LNHDA and CDR2 SQIVND (reference sequence). CDR3 sequence reads: CASSIGFSSYNSPLHF. The CDR3 bases are TGTGCCAGTAGTATAGGATTTAGCTCCTATAATTCACCCCTCCACTTT.

This rearrangement joins TRBV19 to TRBJ1-2, with D unresolved. The length of the CDR3 is 15 residues. Germline V gene lookup returns CDR1 LNHDA and CDR2 SQIVND (reference sequence). Between the trimmed V and J ends, which lost 6 bases and 0 bases, there was a span of 14 bases. The CDR3 loop reads CASSPTLGANYGYTF. The CDR3 DNA follows: TGTGCCAGTAGCCCTACCTTGGGCGCTAACTATGGCTACACCTTC.

The gene calls are TRBV7-9 and TRBJ1-1; the match to TRBD1 covers 7 bases. The CDR3 covers 13 residues. The trim removed 8 bases at V and 0 bases at J, leaving 3 bases unmatched. Germline V gene lookup returns CDR1 SEHNR and CDR2 FQNEAQ (reference sequence). The CDR3 sequence is CASYGQVNTEAFF. In nucleotides, the CDR3 is TGTGCCAGCTATGGACAGGTGAACACTGAAGCTTTCTTT.

The chain joins TRBV6-6 to TRBJ1-5; no firm D call. Trimming took off 5 bases at V and 7 bases at J, with 18 bases between the two ends. This CDR3 contains 15 residues. The V gene's germline CDR1 is MNHNY and CDR2 SVGAGI (reference sequence). The CDR3 coding sequence is TGTGCCAGCAGTCCTAGTGACGGAGGGAGGCAGCCCCAGCATTTT. It yields the protein CASSPSDGGRQPQHF.

The chain recombines TRBV28 with TRBJ2-1; D is uncertain. The CDR3 runs to 15 residues. V gave up 2 bases and J gave up 0 bases, with 8 bases separating them. Germline V gene lookup returns CDR1 MDHEN and CDR2 SYDVKM. CDR3: CASSLIGVSYNEQFF. The CDR3 DNA reads TGTGCCAGCAGTTTAATAGGAGTCTCCTACAATGAGCAGTTCTTC. Variable domain in full (rest from reference TRBV28 and TRBJ2-1): DVKVTQSSRYLVKRTGEKVFLECVQDMDHENMFWYRQDPGLGLRLIYFSYDVKMKEKGDIPEGYSVSREKKERFSLILESASTNQTSMYLCASSLIGVSYNEQFFGPGTRLTVL.

This chain links TRBV7-2 with TRBJ2-5; D uncertain. The CDR3 loop spans 9 amino acids. Per germline, CDR1 SGHTA and CDR2 FQGNSA. Trimming left V 3 bases short and J 9 bases short, with 2 bases between. The CDR3 coding sequence is TGTGCCAGCAGCTTCGCCCAGTACTTC. This codes for CASSFAQYF.

The rearrangement links TRBV29-1 to TRBJ2-7; 7 positions match TRBD1. Trimming took 6 bases from V and 6 from J; bases not matched to a gene: 11. The CDR3 sequence is 13 residues long. Germline CDR1 and CDR2: SQVTM and ANQGSEA. The CDR3 region is CSVITTGKGEQYF. CDR3 sequence (DNA): TGCAGCGTCATAACGACAGGGAAAGGCGAGCAGTACTTC.

CDR3 nucleotide sequence: TGTGCCAGTAGCCTCGGGGAGAACACTGAAGCTTTCTTT. Protein: CASSLGENTEAFF. V is TRBV19 and J is TRBJ1-1; D remains ambiguous. V was pared by 6 bases and J by 1 base, with 9 bases between. The CDR3 is 13 amino acids. Germline V CDR1 and CDR2: LNHDA, SQIVND (reference sequence).

This clone was found once. The chain carries TRBV6-5 and TRBJ2-1; D uncertain. Germline-derived CDR1 and CDR2 are MNHEY and SVGAGI. The V and J ends lost 6 bases and 4 bases respectively, with 13 bases between them. The CDR3 totals 14 residues. The CDR3 region is CASSLGWPYNEQFF. For the CDR3, the DNA is TGTGCCAGCAGCCTAGGATGGCCTTACAATGAGCAGTTCTTC.

The chain carries TRBV5-5 and TRBJ2-1; TRBD1 agrees at 7 bases. CDR1 is SGHKS and CDR2 is YYEKEE in the germline V gene (reference sequence). V dropped 4 bases and J dropped 0; count of bases not matched to a gene: 4. The CDR3 loop spans 15 amino acids. The CDR3 DNA is TGTGCCAGCAGCCCTGACAGGGACTCCTACAATGAGCAGTTCTTC. Residues: CASSPDRDSYNEQFF.

The chain employs TRBV28 and TRBJ1-5, with 9 bases fitting TRBD1. CDR3 length: 18 amino acids. The J segment lost 5 bases and the V segment lost 2 bases, leaving 13 bases of the junction unmatched. The germline gives CDR1 MDHEN, CDR2 SYDVKM. This CDR3 is CASSLRDRALLGHQPQHF. DNA of the CDR3: TGTGCCAGCAGTTTAAGGGACAGGGCTCTTCTTGGGCATCAGCCCCAGCATTTT. Combining the CDR3 with reference TRBV28 and TRBJ1-5 gives the whole variable domain DVKVTQSSRYLVKRTGEKVFLECVQDMDHENMFWYRQDPGLGLRLIYFSYDVKMKEKGDIPEGYSVSREKKERFSLILESASTNQTSMYLCASSLRDRALLGHQPQHFGDGTRLSIL.

V is TRBV7-6 and J is TRBJ2-2; 11 bases line up with TRBD2. Per germline, CDR1 SGHVS and CDR2 FNYEAQ. The trim removed 5 bases at V and 6 bases at J, leaving 2 bases unmatched. This CDR3 comprises 14 residues. CDR3 in amino acids: CASSQLAGAGELFF. Written as DNA, the CDR3 is TGTGCCAGCAGCCAACTAGCGGGGGCCGGGGAGCTGTTTTTT. The full variable domain, with the rest looked up from reference TRBV7-6 and TRBJ2-2, is GAGVSQSPRYKVTKRGQDVALRCDPISGHVSLYWYRQALGQGPEFLTYFNYEAQQDKSGLPNDRFSAERPEGSISTLTIQRTEQRDSAMYRCASSQLAGAGELFFGEGSRLTVL.

This chain joins TRBV30 and TRBJ1-2; D is possibly TRBD1 (6 bases). Germline V lookup: CDR1 GTSNPN, CDR2 SVGIG (reference sequence). Trimming removed 4 bases from V and 4 bases from J, with 19 bases in between. The CDR3 covers 15 residues. The CDR3 is CAWMEFTGTIYGYTF. CDR3 nucleotides: TGTGCCTGGATGGAGTTCACAGGGACGATCTATGGCTACACCTTC.

V gene TRBV9 combines with J gene TRBJ2-1; maybe TRBD1 (6 bases). Trimming took 3 bases from V and 8 from J, leaving 21 bases between them. The CDR3 has 16 residues. Germline V gene data show CDR1 as SGDLS and CDR2 as YYNGEE. CDR3 sequence reads: CASSERTALTGDEQFF. The CDR3 DNA reads TGTGCCAGCAGCGAGAGGACAGCTCTTACTGGGGATGAGCAGTTCTTC.

The genes are TRBV5-1 and TRBJ2-1, with TRBD1 matching over 10 bases. Per the germline V gene, CDR1 is SGHRS and CDR2 is YFSETQ. With 0 bases clipped from V and 10 bases from J, the junction kept 10 bases outside the gene matches. The CDR3 loop spans 16 amino acids. The CDR3 protein is CASSLDPRDRGWEQFF. The CDR3 DNA reads TGCGCCAGCAGCTTGGACCCCCGGGACAGGGGTTGGGAGCAGTTCTTC.

This chain connects TRBV4-2 to TRBJ1-1; D is uncertain. V was cut by 4 bases and J by 5 bases, with 8 bases left in between. The germline CDR1 and CDR2 sequences are LGHNA and YNFKEQ. The CDR3 covers 12 residues. The CDR3 sequence: CASSPSETEAFF. The CDR3 DNA sequence: TGTGCCAGCAGCCCCTCAGAGACTGAAGCTTTCTTT.

This chain joins TRBV11-2 and TRBJ1-1; no clear D gene. V lost 7 bases and J 5 bases, leaving 11 bases between the germline ends. The CDR3 spans 12 residues. CDR1 and CDR2 from the germline V gene are SGHAT and FQNNGV. The CDR3, as DNA: TGTGCCAGCACCACTTCTCGGACTGAAGCTTTCTTT. It is translated as CASTTSRTEAFF. The full variable domain, its missing parts supplied by reference TRBV11-2 and TRBJ1-1, is EAGVAQSPRYKIIEKRQSVAFWCNPISGHATLYWYQQILGQGPKLLIQFQNNGVVDDSQLPKDRFSAERLKGVDSTLKIQPAKLEDSAVYLCASTTSRTEAFFGQGTRLTVV.

The gene calls are TRBV4-3 and TRBJ2-3; possible D gene TRBD1, 5 bases. Germline values: CDR1 LGHNA, CDR2 YSLEER. CDR3 size: 14 residues. Trimming left V 0 bases short and J 2 bases short, with 6 bases between. In DNA form, the CDR3 reads TGCGCCAGCAGCCAAGACAGGGACACAGATACGCAGTATTTT. Protein: CASSQDRDTDTQYF.

The chain's CDR3 is CASSQDRGAQETQYF. The CDR3 DNA reads TGCGCCAGCAGCCAAGACAGGGGAGCACAAGAGACCCAGTACTTC. This chain links TRBV4-1 with TRBJ2-5, with TRBD1 as a possible D gene (6 bases). V was clipped by 0 bases and J by 2 bases, with 10 bases between them. The CDR3 consists of 15 residues. Germline CDR1 reads MGHRA; CDR2 reads YSYEKL.